This T cell receptor (beta chain) is from a study of blood T cell repertoires in COVID-19. Study at large: T cells, B-cell-depleted T cells, or PBMCs supplied cDNA or gDNA.

Enrolled through a virtual design, the participants were between roughly 18 and 90 years of age and came from 24 US areas. Study processing details: The assay estimated nucleated cells by amplifying reference gene primers. The method was immunoSEQ multiplex PCR; TCRdb's version includes in-frame clones alone and lacks a portion of them. V and J calls and clone size are given by that table; D and trimming were obtained from the DNA. The sample contains a few hundred thousand clones, around 90% of which appear only once. Trimming stripped 7 bases from V and 6 bases from J, with 18 bases between. CDR3 length: 15 residues. The germline gives CDR1 MDHEN, CDR2 SYDVKM.

This chain connects TRBV28 to TRBJ2-2; D is uncertain. The material sequenced was PBMCs or T cells enriched from blood (not recorded which). This TCR was recovered from a young woman who had recovered from COVID-19. CDR3 nucleotides: TGTGCCAGCACCAAACCGCCACTCGGTCCCGGGGAGCTGTTTTTT. This codes for CASTKPPLGPGELFF.